The 18 T cell receptor beta chains presented below share a single source sample, sequenced in a study of response to subunit inactivated influenza vaccine. Via MiXCR, TCRdb re-called the RT-PCR reads, giving one row per CDR3 protein. The sample records 710,000 or so distinct CDR3 sequences, approximately 15% being singletons. The sequencing used PBMCs from blood, collected 11 to 12 days after vaccination. These receptors all come from a man between 45 and 60 years old who received an inactivated influenza vaccine.

The gene calls are TRBV3-1 and TRBJ1-1; D is possibly TRBD1 (5 bases). Trimming removed 4 bases at V and 1 base at J, with 10 bases between. Germline CDR1 is LGHDT and CDR2 is YNNKEL (reference sequence). This CDR3 is 14 amino acids long. The CDR3 loop reads CASSLHGGNTEAFF. As DNA, the CDR3 is TGTGCCAGCAGCCTCCACGGGGGGAACACTGAAGCTTTCTTT.

This clonotype was observed a few times. This chain connects TRBV5-1 to TRBJ2-2, with TRBD2 identical over 10 bases. The germline V gene has CDR1 SGHRS and CDR2 YFSETQ. V shed 4 bases and J 7 bases; nucleotides not matched to a gene: 7. CDR3 length: 15 residues. CDR3 sequence: CASSPLAGVGGELFF. DNA of the CDR3: TGCGCCAGCAGCCCCCTAGCGGGAGTTGGCGGGGAGCTGTTTTTT. Supplemented by reference TRBV5-1 and TRBJ2-2, the full variable domain reads KAGVTQTPRYLIKTRGQQVTLSCSPISGHRSVSWYQQTPGQGLQFLFEYFSETQRNKGNFPGRFSGRQFSNSRSEMNVSTLELGDSALYLCASSPLAGVGGELFFGEGSRLTVL.

The chain has TRBV25-1 and TRBJ2-5; no definite D call. Germline CDR1 is MGHDK and CDR2 is SYGVNS. V shed 0 bases and J shed 3 bases, with 8 bases lying between them. This CDR3 region has 14 residues. The CDR3 region has the DNA TGTGCCAGCAGTGAATATAAGGAGAAAGAGACCCAGTACTTC. The encoded protein is CASSEYKEKETQYF.

V is TRBV12-3 or TRBV12-4 and J is TRBJ2-3; unclear D gene. The CDR3 sequence is 16 residues long. Trimming removed 1 base from V and 3 bases from J, with 14 bases in between. DNA of the CDR3: TGTGCCAGCAGTTTAGAGGGTAGCTGGCGTACAGATACGCAGTATTTT. As protein: CASSLEGSWRTDTQYF.

This clonotype was detected a few times. The genes are TRBV4-2 and TRBJ2-6, with D possibly matching TRBD1 (6 bases). Germline loops: CDR1 LGHNA, CDR2 YNFKEQ. CDR3 length: 15 amino acids. Trimming took off 4 bases at V and 3 bases at J, with 10 bases between the two ends. The CDR3 nucleotides are TGTGCCAGCAGCCGGGGGCTTGATGGGGCCAACGTCCTGACTTTC. It is translated as CASSRGLDGANVLTF.

The chain links TRBV5-1 to TRBJ2-7; D remains ambiguous. This CDR3 contains 14 residues. Germline CDR1 reads SGHRS; CDR2 reads YFSETQ. V was pared by 0 bases and J by 3 bases, with 10 bases between. The CDR3, as DNA: TGCGCCAGCAGCTTGGATGGACCCGGCTACGAGCAGTACTTC. Its translation is CASSLDGPGYEQYF.

This clonotype was counted many times. V is TRBV3-1 and J is TRBJ2-1; either TRBD1 or TRBD2 may supply D (5 bases each). The CDR3 has 17 amino acids. Trimming removed 1 base from V and 4 bases from J, with 17 bases in between. Germline lookup yields CDR1 LGHDT and CDR2 YNNKEL (reference sequence). The DNA of the CDR3 is TGTGCCAGCAGCCAAGGGGGACCCTATGAGTCGTACAATGAGCAGTTCTTC. Its translation is CASSQGGPYESYNEQFF.

This clonotype was counted ten times or more. This sequence joins TRBV7-2 and TRBJ1-3; D is possibly TRBD1 (5 bases). The CDR3 has 16 residues. Germline CDR1 is SGHTA and CDR2 is FQGNSA. V was shortened by 1 base and J by 0 bases, with 10 bases between the two germline ends. This CDR3 reads CASSLGDPGSGNTIYF. CDR3 DNA: TGTGCCAGCAGCTTAGGGGACCCAGGCTCTGGAAACACCATATATTTT.

J is TRBJ2-7 and V is TRBV2, with 9 bases fitting TRBD2. This CDR3 is built from 15 residues. Trimming removed 3 bases from V and 5 bases from J; junction bases left unmatched: 8. Germline lookup yields CDR1 SNHLY and CDR2 FYNNEI. In DNA, the CDR3 is TGTGCCAGCAGTGATGGCGGGAGGGCCAGGAACGAGCAGTACTTC. Encoded protein: CASSDGGRARNEQYF.

This clonotype has just a few counts. The chain has TRBV14 and TRBJ2-7; no clear D. Germline CDR1 is SGHDN and CDR2 is FVKESK. The CDR3 is 15 amino acids. V gave up 6 bases and J gave up 0 bases, with 15 bases separating them. DNA for the CDR3: TGTGCCAGCAGAACATCGCAGAGCAGCTCCTACGAGCAGTACTTC. This translates into CASRTSQSSSYEQYF.

The J gene is TRBJ2-3, the V gene TRBV12-3 or TRBV12-4; D possibly matches TRBD1 or TRBD2 (5 bases each). The length of the CDR3 is 13 residues. Trimming removed 6 bases from V and 6 bases from J, with 13 bases in between. CDR3 amino acids: CASSAGTPDTQYF. The CDR3 nucleotides are TGTGCCAGCAGCGCAGGGACCCCGGATACGCAGTATTTT.

V gene TRBV20-1 combines with J gene TRBJ2-7; D is ambiguous. The CDR3 contains 14 residues. From germline, CDR1 is DFQATT and CDR2 SNEGSKA (reference sequence). Trimming stripped 3 bases from V and 0 bases from J, with 12 bases between. The CDR3: CSASVAVNSYEQYF. CDR3 in DNA: TGCAGTGCTAGTGTGGCAGTTAACTCCTACGAGCAGTACTTC.

This chain connects TRBV27 to TRBJ2-3; 7 bases map to TRBD2. The V gene's germline CDR1 is MNHEY and CDR2 SMNVEV (reference sequence). The CDR3 consists of 14 residues. V shed 7 bases and J 0 bases; nucleotides not matched to a gene: 4. This CDR3 reads CASKDSGSTDTQYF. CDR3 in DNA: TGTGCCAGCAAAGATAGCGGGAGCACAGATACGCAGTATTTT.

The chain uses TRBV4-3 and TRBJ1-5, with D possibly TRBD1 on 6 matching bases. The CDR3 contains 16 residues. In germline, CDR1 is LGHNA, CDR2 YSLEER. V lost 0 bases to trimming and J lost 0 bases, with 9 bases between them. The CDR3 protein is CASSQDTGLSNQPQHF. In DNA, the CDR3 is TGCGCCAGCAGCCAAGACACAGGGCTTAGCAATCAGCCCCAGCATTTT.

This clonotype came up a few times. V and J are TRBV11-2 and TRBJ1-1; the D gene is possibly TRBD1 (5 bases). Germline V gene sequence: CDR1 SGHAT, CDR2 FQNNGV. The CDR3 has 16 amino acids. V was clipped by 5 bases and J by 0 bases, with 16 bases between them. CDR3: CASSPGRGGVNTEAFF. Written as DNA, the CDR3 is TGTGCCAGCAGCCCCGGGAGGGGAGGGGTGAACACTGAAGCTTTCTTT. The full variable domain, with the rest looked up from reference TRBV11-2 and TRBJ1-1, is EAGVAQSPRYKIIEKRQSVAFWCNPISGHATLYWYQQILGQGPKLLIQFQNNGVVDDSQLPKDRFSAERLKGVDSTLKIQPAKLEDSAVYLCASSPGRGGVNTEAFFGQGTRLTVV.

This clonotype was recorded a few times. This rearrangement joins TRBV25-1 to TRBJ2-7; D could derive from TRBD1 or TRBD2 (5 bases each). CDR3 length: 14 residues. Germline lookup yields CDR1 MGHDK and CDR2 SYGVNS. Trimming removed 6 bases from V and 7 bases from J, with 19 bases in between. In nucleotides, the CDR3 is TGTGCCAGCAGGAAACCGGGACCCGATTTGGAGCAGTACTTC. Its translation is CASRKPGPDLEQYF.

This clonotype came up a few times. V and J are TRBV18 and TRBJ2-5; the match to TRBD2 covers 11 bases. V trimming: 4 bases; J trimming: 5 bases; junction bases outside the gene matches: 12. Germline V gene lookup returns CDR1 KGHSH and CDR2 LQKENI. CDR3 size: 17 residues. CDR3 coding DNA: TGTGCCAGCTCACAATACGCTAGCGGGAGGACCCAGGAGACCCAGTACTTC. This sequence encodes CASSQYASGRTQETQYF.

This clonotype was found many times. CDR3 region: CASSIQGVAGANVLTF. The CDR3 region has the DNA TGTGCCAGCAGTATACAGGGGGTAGCTGGGGCCAACGTCCTGACTTTC. V gene TRBV27 combines with J gene TRBJ2-6; TRBD1 agrees at 8 bases. V lost 5 bases to trimming and J lost 2 bases; unmatched junction nucleotides: 5. The germline gives CDR1 MNHEY, CDR2 SMNVEV (reference sequence). This CDR3 contains 16 residues.